This T cell receptor beta chain emerged from a study of blood T cell repertoires in COVID-19. Original methodology: How many nucleated cells were present was estimated from reference gene primer amplification. The table came from immunoSEQ multiplex PCR; TCRdb's copy has only in-frame clones and leaves some out. The D gene and trimming were derived from the DNA, and the V and J assignments and clone size from that table. The sample records about 100,000 clones, around 87% being singletons. Sequencing was done on a sample of peripheral blood. The sequence came from a human donor in a cohort sampled during active COVID-19.

The CDR3 protein is CASSLGGGGEQFF. In DNA, the CDR3 is TGTGCCAGTAGTTTAGGGGGGGGTGGTGAGCAGTTCTTC. The genes are TRBV19 and TRBJ2-1, with D possibly TRBD2 on 7 matching bases. Deletions cut 5 bases from V and 9 bases from J, with 14 bases between. CDR1 is LNHDA, CDR2 SQIVND, per germline (reference sequence). The CDR3 loop spans 13 amino acids.